The rows below give T cell receptor beta chains drawn from one sample of a study of blood T cells in healthy people across ages. TCRdb redid the calling of the 5' RACE reads with MiXCR, one entry per CDR3 protein. The repertoire holds about 720,000 distinct CDR3 sequences, with about 20% as singletons. Specimen: blood. These receptors all stem from a man between 65 and 79 years old in good health. The CDR3 runs from the conserved cysteine through the conserved F or W.

V: TRBV18; CDR3: CASSPEGGGHVNIQYF
V: TRBV20-1; CDR3: CSASRGVAGNEQFF
V: TRBV5-1; CDR3: CASSLERRGTGELFF
V: TRBV20-1; CDR3: CSARRTSGINEQFF
V: TRBV20-1; CDR3: CSASVAPTTNEKLFF
V: TRBV4-3; CDR3: CASSQSGSRRTQYF
V: TRBV29-1; CDR3: CSVVGGRADYGYTF
V: TRBV20-1; CDR3: CSASSTDLSTDTQYF
V: TRBV5-6; CDR3: CASSYGLATNEQYF
V: TRBV13; CDR3: CASSLQRGLRLEQFF
V: TRBV3-1; CDR3: CASSQVQGGGEQYF
V: TRBV27; CDR3: CASSSGGTGNTEAFF
V: TRBV29-1; CDR3: CSAGHAYEQYF
V: TRBV5-1; CDR3: CASSLSYWGDGYTF
V: TRBV6-1; CDR3: CASSEAASGAYYEQYF
V: TRBV20-1; CDR3: CSADRVGEAFF
V: TRBV11-2; CDR3: CASSFLDTYEQYF
V: TRBV6-2/TRBV6-3; CDR3: CASSYSAADGEKLFF
V: TRBV7-9; CDR3: CASSRQGGEQYF
V: TRBV2; CDR3: CASSETMGQSNEKLFF
V: TRBV20-1; CDR3: CSALTTREGETQYF
V: TRBV7-2; CDR3: CASSARGRTNEKLFF
V: TRBV12-3/TRBV12-4; CDR3: CTSSFTETQYF
V: TRBV27; CDR3: CASSFSKSQPQHF
V: TRBV27; CDR3: CASRTGMDTGELFF
V: TRBV2; CDR3: CASIPTGGITDTQYF
V: TRBV7-6; CDR3: CASSSGWTDLNTEAFF
V: TRBV9; CDR3: CASSVGGNYEQYF
V: TRBV18; CDR3: CASSSSTEYEQYF
V: TRBV7-2; CDR3: CASSASDRKDGYTF
V: TRBV2; CDR3: CASSEAGAYSSYNEQFF
V: TRBV7-2; CDR3: CASSLQGRWATNEKLFF
V: TRBV7-2; CDR3: CASSLVGTVTDTQYF
V: TRBV7-2; CDR3: CASSLIRERADTQYF
V: TRBV12-3/TRBV12-4; CDR3: CASSPTGRGYTF
V: TRBV29-1; CDR3: CSVVGSKTSWNEQFF
V: TRBV12-3/TRBV12-4; CDR3: CASSWGSGAGTDTQYF
V: TRBV10-2; CDR3: CASRDRKNTEAFF
V: TRBV6-2/TRBV6-3; CDR3: CASSPDRVKNEQFF
V: TRBV20-1; CDR3: CSSPLEGGLFSTDTQYF
V: TRBV20-1; CDR3: CSASGDSYNEQFF
V: TRBV25-1; CDR3: CASSGKNIQYF
V: TRBV14; CDR3: CASSQGRRFYEQYF
V: TRBV6-1; CDR3: CASSAGTGSDQPQHF
V: TRBV7-8; CDR3: CASNLRRGSTDTQYF
V: TRBV10-3; CDR3: CAISESGQSQETQYF
V: TRBV19; CDR3: CASSFGQGRNGYTF
V: TRBV6-5; CDR3: CASRVLREQFF